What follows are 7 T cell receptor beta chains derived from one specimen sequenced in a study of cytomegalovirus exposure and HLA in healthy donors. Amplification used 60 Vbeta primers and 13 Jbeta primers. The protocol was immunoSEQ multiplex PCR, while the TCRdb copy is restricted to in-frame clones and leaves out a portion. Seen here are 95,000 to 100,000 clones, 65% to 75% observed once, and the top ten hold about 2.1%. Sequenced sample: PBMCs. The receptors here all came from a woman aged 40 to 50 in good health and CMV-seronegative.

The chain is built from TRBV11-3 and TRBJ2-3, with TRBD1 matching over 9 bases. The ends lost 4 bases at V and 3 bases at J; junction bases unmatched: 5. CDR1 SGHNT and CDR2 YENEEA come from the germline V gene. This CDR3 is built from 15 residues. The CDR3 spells CASSWTGAVTDTQYF. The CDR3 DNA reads TGTGCCAGCAGCTGGACAGGGGCGGTGACAGATACGCAGTATTTT. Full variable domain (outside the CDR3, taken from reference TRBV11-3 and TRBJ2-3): EAGVVQSPRYKIIEKKQPVAFWCNPISGHNTLYWYLQNLGQGPELLIRYENEEAVDDSQLPKDRFSAERLKGVDSTLKIQPAELGDSAVYLCASSWTGAVTDTQYFGPGTRLTVL.

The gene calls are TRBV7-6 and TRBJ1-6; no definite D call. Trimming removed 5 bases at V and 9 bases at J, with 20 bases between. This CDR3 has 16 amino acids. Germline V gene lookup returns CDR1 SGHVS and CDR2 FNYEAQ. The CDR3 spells CASSPVGGKIGSPLHF. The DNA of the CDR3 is TGTGCCAGCAGCCCCGTTGGAGGGAAAATTGGTTCACCCCTCCACTTT.

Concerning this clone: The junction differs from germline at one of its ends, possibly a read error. Here the CDR3 DNA reads TGTTCCAGCAGCATACAGGGTCAAGAGACCCAGTACTTC. Protein product: CSSSIQGQETQYF. V and J are TRBV7-9 and TRBJ2-5; TRBD1 is a possible D gene (6 bases). The germline V gene has CDR1 SEHNR and CDR2 FQNEAQ (reference sequence). This CDR3 spans 13 amino acids.

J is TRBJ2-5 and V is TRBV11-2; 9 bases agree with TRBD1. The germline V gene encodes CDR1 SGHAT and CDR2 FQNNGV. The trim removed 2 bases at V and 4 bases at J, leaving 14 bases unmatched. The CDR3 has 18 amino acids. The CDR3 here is CASSLQTGTGSLGETQYF. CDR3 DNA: TGTGCCAGCAGCTTACAGACGGGGACAGGGAGTCTAGGAGAGACCCAGTACTTC.

The CDR3, as DNA: TGTGCCAGCAGGCCTACAGGGGGCGACGAGCAGTACTTC. This translates into CASRPTGGDEQYF. The rearrangement links TRBV28 to TRBJ2-7; 9 bases fit TRBD1. V lost 6 bases, J lost 5 bases, and 5 bases stayed unmatched. Germline V gives CDR1 MDHEN, CDR2 SYDVKM. The CDR3 sequence is 13 residues long.

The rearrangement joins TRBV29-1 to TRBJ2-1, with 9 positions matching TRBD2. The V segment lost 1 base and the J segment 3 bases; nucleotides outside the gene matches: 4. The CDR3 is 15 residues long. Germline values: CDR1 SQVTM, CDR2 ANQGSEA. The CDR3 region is CSVEGTSADYNEQFF. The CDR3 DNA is TGCAGCGTTGAAGGGACTAGCGCCGACTACAATGAGCAGTTCTTC.

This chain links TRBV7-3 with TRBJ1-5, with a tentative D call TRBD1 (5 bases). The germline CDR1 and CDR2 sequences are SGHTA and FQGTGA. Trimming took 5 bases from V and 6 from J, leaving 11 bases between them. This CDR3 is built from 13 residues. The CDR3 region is CASSPRGCQPQHF. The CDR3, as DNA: TGTGCCAGCAGCCCAAGGGGCTGTCAGCCCCAGCATTTT.